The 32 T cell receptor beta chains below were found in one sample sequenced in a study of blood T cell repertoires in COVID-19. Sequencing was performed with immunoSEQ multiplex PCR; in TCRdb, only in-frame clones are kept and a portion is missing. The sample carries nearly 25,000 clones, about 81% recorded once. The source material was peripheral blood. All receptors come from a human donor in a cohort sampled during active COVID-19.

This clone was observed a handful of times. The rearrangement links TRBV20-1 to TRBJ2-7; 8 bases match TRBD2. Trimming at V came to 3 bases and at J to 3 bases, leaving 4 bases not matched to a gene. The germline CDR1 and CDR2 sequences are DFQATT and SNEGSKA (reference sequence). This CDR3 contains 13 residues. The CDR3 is CSASLAGLYEQYF. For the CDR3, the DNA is TGCAGTGCTAGTCTAGCGGGTCTCTACGAGCAGTACTTC.

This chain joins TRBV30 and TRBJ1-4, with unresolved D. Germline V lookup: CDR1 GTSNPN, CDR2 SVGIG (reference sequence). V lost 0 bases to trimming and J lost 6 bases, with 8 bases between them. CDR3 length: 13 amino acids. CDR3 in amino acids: CAWSVQWDEKLFF. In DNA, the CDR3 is TGTGCCTGGAGTGTACAGTGGGATGAAAAACTGTTTTTT.

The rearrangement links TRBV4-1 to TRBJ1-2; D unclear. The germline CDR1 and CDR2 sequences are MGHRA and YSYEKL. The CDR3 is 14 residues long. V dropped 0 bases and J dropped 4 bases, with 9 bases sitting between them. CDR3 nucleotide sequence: TGCGCCAGCAGCCAAGACGGGATCGTCTATGGCTACACCTTC. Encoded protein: CASSQDGIVYGYTF.

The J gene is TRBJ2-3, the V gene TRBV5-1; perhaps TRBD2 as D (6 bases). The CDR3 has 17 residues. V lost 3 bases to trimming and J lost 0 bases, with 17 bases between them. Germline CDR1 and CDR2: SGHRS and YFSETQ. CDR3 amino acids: CASSWGDLAASTDTQYF. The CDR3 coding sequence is TGCGCCAGCAGCTGGGGGGATTTAGCCGCTAGCACAGATACGCAGTATTTT.

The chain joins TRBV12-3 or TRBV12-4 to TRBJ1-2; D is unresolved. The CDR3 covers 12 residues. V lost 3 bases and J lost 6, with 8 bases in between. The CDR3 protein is CASSFIRDGYTF. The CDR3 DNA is TGTGCCAGCAGTTTTATTCGTGATGGCTACACCTTC.

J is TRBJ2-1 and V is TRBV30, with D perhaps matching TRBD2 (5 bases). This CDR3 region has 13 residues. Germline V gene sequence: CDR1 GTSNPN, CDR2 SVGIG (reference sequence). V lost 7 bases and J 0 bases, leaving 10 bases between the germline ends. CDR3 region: CASGLISYNEQFF. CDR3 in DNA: TGTGCCTCAGGACTCATCTCCTACAATGAGCAGTTCTTC.

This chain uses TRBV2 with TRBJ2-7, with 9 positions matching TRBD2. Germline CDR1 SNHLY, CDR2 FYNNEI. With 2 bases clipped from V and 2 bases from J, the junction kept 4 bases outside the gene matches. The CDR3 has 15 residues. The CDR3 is CASSELRGGAYEQYF. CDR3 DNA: TGTGCCAGCAGTGAACTGCGGGGGGGGGCCTACGAGCAGTACTTC.

CDR3 sequence: CASRRAGGWSPFF. DNA for the CDR3: TGTGCCAGCAGAAGAGCGGGAGGTTGGTCCCCGTTCTTC. The chain recombines TRBV6-5 with TRBJ2-1, with 9 bases matching TRBD2. From germline, CDR1 is MNHEY and CDR2 SVGAGI. The junction had 12 bases not matched to a gene; V was cut back by 6 bases and J by 15 bases. CDR3 length equals 13 residues.

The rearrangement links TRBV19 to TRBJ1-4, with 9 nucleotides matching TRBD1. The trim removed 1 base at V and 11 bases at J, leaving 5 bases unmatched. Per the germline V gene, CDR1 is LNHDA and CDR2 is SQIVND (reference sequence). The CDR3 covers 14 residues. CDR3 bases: TGTGCCAGTAGTATAGTGGGGACAGGGCGGAAACTGTTTTTT. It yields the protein CASSIVGTGRKLFF.

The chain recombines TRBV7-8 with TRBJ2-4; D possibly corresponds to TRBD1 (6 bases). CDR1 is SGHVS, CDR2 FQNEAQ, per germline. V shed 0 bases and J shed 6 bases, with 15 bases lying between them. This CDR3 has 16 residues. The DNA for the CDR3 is TGTGCCAGCAGCTTAGCGCAGGGGCAACCGCCAAACATTCAGTACTTC. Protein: CASSLAQGQPPNIQYF.

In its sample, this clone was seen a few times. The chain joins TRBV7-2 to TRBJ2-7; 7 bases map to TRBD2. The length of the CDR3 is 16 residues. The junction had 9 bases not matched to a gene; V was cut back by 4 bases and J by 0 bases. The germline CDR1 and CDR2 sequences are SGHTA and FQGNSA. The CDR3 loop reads CASSSRRGGSSYEQYF. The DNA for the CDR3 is TGTGCCAGCAGCTCCCGCCGGGGCGGGAGCTCCTACGAGCAGTACTTC.

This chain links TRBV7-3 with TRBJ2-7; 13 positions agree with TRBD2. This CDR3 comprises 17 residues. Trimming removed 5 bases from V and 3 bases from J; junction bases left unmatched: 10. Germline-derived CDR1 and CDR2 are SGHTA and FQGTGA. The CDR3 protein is CASSKGTSGAGGYEQYF. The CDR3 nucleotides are TGTGCCAGCAGCAAGGGGACTAGCGGGGCGGGCGGCTACGAGCAGTACTTC.

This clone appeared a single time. For the CDR3, the DNA is TGTGCCAGCAGTTTAGCGGGGGGGGATACGCAGTATTTT. Its translation: CASSLAGGDTQYF. The chain joins TRBV12-3 or TRBV12-4 to TRBJ2-3, with 7 nucleotides matching TRBD2. V gave up 0 bases and J gave up 6 bases; unmatched junction bases: 0. The CDR3 loop spans 13 amino acids.

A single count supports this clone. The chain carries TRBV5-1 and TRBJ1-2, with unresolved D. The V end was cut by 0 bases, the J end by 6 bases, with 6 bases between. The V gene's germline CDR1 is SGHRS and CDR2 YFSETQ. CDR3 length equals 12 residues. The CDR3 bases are TGCGCCAGCAGCTTGGATCGGGATGGCTACACCTTC. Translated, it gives CASSLDRDGYTF.

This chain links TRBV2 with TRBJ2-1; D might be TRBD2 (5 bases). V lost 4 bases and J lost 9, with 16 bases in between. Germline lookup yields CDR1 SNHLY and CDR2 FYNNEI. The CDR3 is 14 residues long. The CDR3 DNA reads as TGTGCCAGCAGTGTCAGCGGCCAATGGAGTGAGCAGTTCTTC. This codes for CASSVSGQWSEQFF.

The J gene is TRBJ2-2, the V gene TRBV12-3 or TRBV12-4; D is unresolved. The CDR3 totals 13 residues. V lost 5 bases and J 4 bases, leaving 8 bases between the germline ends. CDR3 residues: CASSPTVTGELFF. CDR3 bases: TGTGCCAGCAGTCCAACAGTCACCGGGGAGCTGTTTTTT.

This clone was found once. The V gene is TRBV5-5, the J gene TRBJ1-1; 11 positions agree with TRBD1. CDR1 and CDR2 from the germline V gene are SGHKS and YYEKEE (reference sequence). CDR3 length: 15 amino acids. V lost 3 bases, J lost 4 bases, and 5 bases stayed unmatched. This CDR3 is CASSSRTGGGTEAFF. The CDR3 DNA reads TGTGCCAGCAGCTCCCGGACAGGGGGCGGCACTGAAGCTTTCTTT. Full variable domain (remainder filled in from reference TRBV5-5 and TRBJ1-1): DAGVTQSPTHLIKTRGQQVTLRCSPISGHKSVSWYQQVLGQGPQFIFQYYEKEERGRGNFPDRFSARQFPNYSSELNVNALLLGDSALYLCASSSRTGGGTEAFFGQGTRLTVV.

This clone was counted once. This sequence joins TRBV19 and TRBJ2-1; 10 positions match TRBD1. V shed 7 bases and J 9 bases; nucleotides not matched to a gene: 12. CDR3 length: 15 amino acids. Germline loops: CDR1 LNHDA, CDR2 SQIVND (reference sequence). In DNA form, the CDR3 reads TGTGCCAGTACCAACAGGGGACAGGGGATCATTGAGCAGTTCTTC. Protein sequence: CASTNRGQGIIEQFF.

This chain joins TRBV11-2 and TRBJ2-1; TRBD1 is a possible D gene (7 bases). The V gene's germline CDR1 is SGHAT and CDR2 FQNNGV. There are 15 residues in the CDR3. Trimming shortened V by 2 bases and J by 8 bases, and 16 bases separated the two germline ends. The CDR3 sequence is CASSLRRGQFYEQFF. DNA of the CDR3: TGTGCCAGCAGCTTACGGAGGGGGCAGTTCTATGAGCAGTTCTTC.

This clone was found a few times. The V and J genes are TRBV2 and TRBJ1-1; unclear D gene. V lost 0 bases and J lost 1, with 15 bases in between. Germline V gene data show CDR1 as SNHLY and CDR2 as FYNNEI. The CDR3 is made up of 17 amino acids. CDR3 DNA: TGTGCCAGCAGTGAAGCGCTTCATCGGGGTCCGAACACTGAAGCTTTCTTT. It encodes CASSEALHRGPNTEAFF.

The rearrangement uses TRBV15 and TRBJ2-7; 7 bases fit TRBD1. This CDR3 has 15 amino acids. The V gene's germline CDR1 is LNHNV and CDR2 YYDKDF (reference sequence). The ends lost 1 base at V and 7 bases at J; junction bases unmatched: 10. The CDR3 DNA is TGTGCCACCAGCAGAGTACGGACAGGCCGTACTGAGCAGTACTTC. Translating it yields CATSRVRTGRTEQYF. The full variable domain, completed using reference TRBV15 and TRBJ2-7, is DAMVIQNPRYQVTQFGKPVTLSCSQTLNHNVMYWYQQKSSQAPKLLFHYYDKDFNNEADTPDNFQSRRPNTSFCFLDIRSPGLGDTAMYLCATSRVRTGRTEQYFGPGTRLTVT.

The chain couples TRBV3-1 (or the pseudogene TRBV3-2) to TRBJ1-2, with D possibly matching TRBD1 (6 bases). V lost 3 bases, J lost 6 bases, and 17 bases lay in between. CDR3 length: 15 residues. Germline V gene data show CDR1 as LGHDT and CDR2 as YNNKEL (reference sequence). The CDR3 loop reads CASSHRSGQRNGYTF. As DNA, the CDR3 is TGTGCCAGCAGCCACCGAAGTGGACAGCGAAATGGCTACACCTTC.

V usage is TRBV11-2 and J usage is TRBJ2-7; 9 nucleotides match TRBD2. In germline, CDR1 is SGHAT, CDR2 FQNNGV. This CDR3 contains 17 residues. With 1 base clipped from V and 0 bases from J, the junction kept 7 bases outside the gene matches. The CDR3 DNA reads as TGTGCCAGCAGCTTAGTAGGCCTAGCGGGATTCTCCTACGAGCAGTACTTC. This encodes CASSLVGLAGFSYEQYF.

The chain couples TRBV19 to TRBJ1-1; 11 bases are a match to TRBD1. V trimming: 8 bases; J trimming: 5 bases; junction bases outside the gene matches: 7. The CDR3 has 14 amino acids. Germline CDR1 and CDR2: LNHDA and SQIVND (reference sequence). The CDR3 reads CASWTGGKWTEAFF. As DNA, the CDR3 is TGTGCCAGTTGGACAGGGGGCAAGTGGACTGAAGCTTTCTTT. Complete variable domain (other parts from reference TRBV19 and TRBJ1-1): DGGITQSPKYLFRKEGQNVTLSCEQNLNHDAMYWYRQDPGQGLRLIYYSQIVNDFQKGDIAEGYSVSREKKESFPLTVTSAQKNPTAFYLCASWTGGKWTEAFFGQGTRLTVV.

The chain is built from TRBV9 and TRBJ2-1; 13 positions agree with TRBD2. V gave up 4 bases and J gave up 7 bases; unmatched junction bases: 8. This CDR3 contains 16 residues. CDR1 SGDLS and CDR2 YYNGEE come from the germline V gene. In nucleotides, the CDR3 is TGTGCCAGCAGCCCCCCCGGGACTAGCGGGGTTAATGAGCAGTTCTTC. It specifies CASSPPGTSGVNEQFF.

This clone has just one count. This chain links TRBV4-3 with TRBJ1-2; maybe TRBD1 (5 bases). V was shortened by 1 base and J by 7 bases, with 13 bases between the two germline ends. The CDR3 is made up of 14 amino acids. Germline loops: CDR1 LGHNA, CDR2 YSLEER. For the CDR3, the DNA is TGCGCCAGCAGCCAAGGGCAGGGTAGAAGTGGCTACACCTTC. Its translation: CASSQGQGRSGYTF.

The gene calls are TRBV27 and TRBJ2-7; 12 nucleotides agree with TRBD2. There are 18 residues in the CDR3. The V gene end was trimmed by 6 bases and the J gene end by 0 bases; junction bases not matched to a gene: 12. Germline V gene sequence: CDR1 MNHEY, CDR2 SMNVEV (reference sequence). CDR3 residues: CASSPGLGLAGRSYEQYF. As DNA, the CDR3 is TGTGCCAGCAGCCCCGGGCTGGGACTAGCGGGCCGCTCCTACGAGCAGTACTTC.

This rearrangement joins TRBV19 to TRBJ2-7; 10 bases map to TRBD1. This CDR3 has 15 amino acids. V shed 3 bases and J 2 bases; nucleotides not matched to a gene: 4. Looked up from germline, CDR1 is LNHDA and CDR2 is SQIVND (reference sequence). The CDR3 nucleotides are TGTGCCAGTAGTATCCCCGGACAGGGGGCCTACGAGCAGTACTTC. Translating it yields CASSIPGQGAYEQYF.

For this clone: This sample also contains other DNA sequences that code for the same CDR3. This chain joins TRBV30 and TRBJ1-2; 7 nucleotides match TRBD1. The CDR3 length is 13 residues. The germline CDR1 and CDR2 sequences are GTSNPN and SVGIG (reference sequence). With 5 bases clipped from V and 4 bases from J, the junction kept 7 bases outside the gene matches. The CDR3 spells CAWSRDRPYGYTF. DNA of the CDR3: TGTGCCTGGTCCCGGGACAGACCCTATGGCTACACCTTC.

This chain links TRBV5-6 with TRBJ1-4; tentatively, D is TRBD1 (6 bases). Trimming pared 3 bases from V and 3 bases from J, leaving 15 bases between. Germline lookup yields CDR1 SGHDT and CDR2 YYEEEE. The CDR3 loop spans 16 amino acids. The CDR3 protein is CASSSRTGLANEKLFF. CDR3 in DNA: TGTGCCAGCAGCTCCCGCACAGGGCTAGCTAATGAAAAACTGTTTTTT.

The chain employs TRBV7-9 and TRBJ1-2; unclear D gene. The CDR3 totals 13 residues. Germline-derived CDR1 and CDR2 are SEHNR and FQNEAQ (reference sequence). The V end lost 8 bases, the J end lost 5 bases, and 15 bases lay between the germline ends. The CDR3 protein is CASSPGGYYGYTF. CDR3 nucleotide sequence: TGTGCCAGCTCGCCGGGAGGGTATTATGGCTACACCTTC.

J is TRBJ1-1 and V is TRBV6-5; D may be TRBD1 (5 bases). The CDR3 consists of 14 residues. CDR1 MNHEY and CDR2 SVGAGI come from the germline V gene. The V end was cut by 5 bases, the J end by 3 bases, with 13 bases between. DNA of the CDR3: TGTGCCAGCAGTATTGAATCAGGGTACACTGAAGCTTTCTTT. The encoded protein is CASSIESGYTEAFF.